These T cell receptor beta chains were read from a single sample in a study of shared clonotypes between healthy human individuals. Profiled with immunoSEQ multiplex PCR; TCRdb holds only in-frame clones, not every one. The sample shows over 850,000 clones, approximately 78% of them seen only once. The material sequenced was memory CD4+ T cells from PBMCs. The receptors come from a man younger than 30 in good health. Some clones in this sample may be carry-over from other donors' samples. Each CDR3 is given with its conserved first and last residue. The order of the fields is V gene, clone size, J gene, D gene, CDR3 DNA, CDR3 protein. A D gene is named only where the DNA matches it firmly. Clone size is stated in some rows and not others, as once, few, many or a class when expanded.

v_call: TRBV7-2; clone_size: -; j_call: TRBJ2-1; d_call: -; cdr3_nt: TGTGCCAGCAGCTTAAATGGGGCCCTCTCTGGCGATGAGCAGTTCTTC; cdr3_aa: CASSLNGALSGDEQFF
v_call: TRBV19; clone_size: -; j_call: TRBJ2-3; d_call: TRBD2; cdr3_nt: TGTGCCAGTAGTATCTTCTTTTCGGCTAGCGGTGCGGATACGCAGTATTTT; cdr3_aa: CASSIFFSASGADTQYF
v_call: TRBV7-3; clone_size: -; j_call: TRBJ2-5; d_call: -; cdr3_nt: TGTGCCAGCAGCTCCCAGGACGAGACCCAGTACTTC; cdr3_aa: CASSSQDETQYF
v_call: TRBV30; clone_size: -; j_call: TRBJ1-2; d_call: -; cdr3_nt: TGTGCCTGGAGGAAAAGCTACTATGGCTACACCTTC; cdr3_aa: CAWRKSYYGYTF
v_call: TRBV7-7; clone_size: -; j_call: TRBJ2-7; d_call: TRBD2; cdr3_nt: TGTGCCAGCAGCCCGGGACTAGCGGGGCTCTCCTACGAGCAGTACTTC; cdr3_aa: CASSPGLAGLSYEQYF
v_call: TRBV5-1; clone_size: -; j_call: TRBJ1-1; d_call: -; cdr3_nt: TGCGCCAGCGGCGGGGCAGGATACACTGAAGCTTTCTTT; cdr3_aa: CASGGAGYTEAFF
v_call: TRBV15; clone_size: -; j_call: TRBJ2-7; d_call: TRBD1; cdr3_nt: TGTGCCACCAGCAGAGATGTGGACAGGGGCTACGAGCAGTACTTC; cdr3_aa: CATSRDVDRGYEQYF
v_call: TRBV5-4; clone_size: -; j_call: TRBJ2-7; d_call: -; cdr3_nt: TGTGCCAGCAGCCCAAGTACCGGTGTGGGCATCTACGAGCAGTACTTC; cdr3_aa: CASSPSTGVGIYEQYF
v_call: TRBV28; clone_size: -; j_call: TRBJ2-7; d_call: -; cdr3_nt: TGTGCCAGCAGTTCTCACGAGGGGGATGCGGGGGAGCAGTACTTC; cdr3_aa: CASSSHEGDAGEQYF
v_call: TRBV28; clone_size: -; j_call: TRBJ2-7; d_call: TRBD1; cdr3_nt: TGTGCCAGCACCACCGGGACAGCACCCTACGAGCAGTACTTC; cdr3_aa: CASTTGTAPYEQYF
v_call: TRBV19; clone_size: -; j_call: TRBJ1-2; d_call: TRBD1; cdr3_nt: TGTGCCAGCCGGACAGGGGGATATGGCTACACCTTC; cdr3_aa: CASRTGGYGYTF
v_call: TRBV2; clone_size: -; j_call: TRBJ2-3; d_call: -; cdr3_nt: TGTGCCAGCAGCCGGGGAACGGTGCCAGATACGCAGTATTTT; cdr3_aa: CASSRGTVPDTQYF
v_call: TRBV6-1; clone_size: -; j_call: TRBJ1-1; d_call: TRBD1; cdr3_nt: TGTGCCAGCAGTGACGCAGGGGGCAGGACTTTCTTT; cdr3_aa: CASSDAGGRTFF
v_call: TRBV7-9; clone_size: -; j_call: TRBJ2-5; d_call: -; cdr3_nt: TGTGCCAGCAGCTTAACCCTGACGGGAACCCAAGAGACCCAGTACTTC; cdr3_aa: CASSLTLTGTQETQYF
v_call: TRBV28; clone_size: -; j_call: TRBJ1-3; d_call: -; cdr3_nt: TGTGCCAGCAGTTTACTCCATGGTTCCTCTGGAAACACCATATATTTT; cdr3_aa: CASSLLHGSSGNTIYF
v_call: TRBV12-5; clone_size: -; j_call: TRBJ2-7; d_call: -; cdr3_nt: TGTGCTAGTGCCCGAGGGGGGATCGGGCGCGAGCAGTACTTC; cdr3_aa: CASARGGIGREQYF
v_call: TRBV27; clone_size: -; j_call: TRBJ1-2; d_call: -; cdr3_nt: TGTGCCAGCAGGTCCACAGGGTTTCGGGGCTACACCTTC; cdr3_aa: CASRSTGFRGYTF
v_call: TRBV4-3; clone_size: -; j_call: TRBJ1-2; d_call: -; cdr3_nt: TGCGCCAGCAGCTCCACCAACTATGGCTACACCTTC; cdr3_aa: CASSSTNYGYTF
v_call: TRBV4-2; clone_size: -; j_call: TRBJ2-6; d_call: -; cdr3_nt: TGTGCCAGCAGCCAAGCGGTTGGGGGAGGGGCCAACGTCCTGACTTTC; cdr3_aa: CASSQAVGGGANVLTF
v_call: TRBV2; clone_size: -; j_call: TRBJ1-2; d_call: -; cdr3_nt: TGTGCCAGCAGTCTTATTAGGGACAATCCTAACTATGGCTACACCTTC; cdr3_aa: CASSLIRDNPNYGYTF
v_call: TRBV7-9; clone_size: -; j_call: TRBJ1-1; d_call: -; cdr3_nt: TGTGCCAGCAGCTTATGGCAACAGGGACTCACTGAAGCTTTCTTT; cdr3_aa: CASSLWQQGLTEAFF
v_call: TRBV7-3; clone_size: -; j_call: TRBJ2-2; d_call: TRBD1; cdr3_nt: TGTGCCAGCAGCGCGACAGGGGGTGCGAACACCGGGGAGCTGTTTTTT; cdr3_aa: CASSATGGANTGELFF
v_call: TRBV28; clone_size: -; j_call: TRBJ1-3; d_call: TRBD1; cdr3_nt: TGTGCCAGCAGTTCGACGGGGACAGGGAGAAACACCATATATTTT; cdr3_aa: CASSSTGTGRNTIYF
v_call: TRBV7-9; clone_size: -; j_call: TRBJ1-1; d_call: TRBD1; cdr3_nt: TGTGCCAGCAGCCAGGACAGGGGGGGCTTGAACACTGAAGCTTTCTTT; cdr3_aa: CASSQDRGGLNTEAFF
v_call: TRBV2; clone_size: few; j_call: TRBJ2-2; d_call: -; cdr3_nt: TGTGCCAGCATGGAGGACATGGGCTACACCGGGGAGCTGTTTTTT; cdr3_aa: CASMEDMGYTGELFF
v_call: TRBV5-1; clone_size: -; j_call: TRBJ2-3; d_call: TRBD2; cdr3_nt: TGCGCCAGCAGCGAGGGAGGGCCCACAGATACGCAGTATTTT; cdr3_aa: CASSEGGPTDTQYF
v_call: TRBV5-1; clone_size: few; j_call: TRBJ2-5; d_call: TRBD2; cdr3_nt: TGCGCCAGCAGCCCCGGACTAGCGGGAGGTGTGGGGGAGACCCAGTACTTC; cdr3_aa: CASSPGLAGGVGETQYF
v_call: TRBV15; clone_size: -; j_call: TRBJ2-1; d_call: -; cdr3_nt: TGTGCCACCAGCAGAGCCCCGGATCCCTCCTACAATGAGCAGTTCTTC; cdr3_aa: CATSRAPDPSYNEQFF
v_call: TRBV27; clone_size: -; j_call: TRBJ1-4; d_call: TRBD1; cdr3_nt: TGTGCCAGCAGTACGACAGGGGGCCTAACTAATGAAAAACTGTTTTTT; cdr3_aa: CASSTTGGLTNEKLFF
v_call: TRBV6-5; clone_size: -; j_call: TRBJ2-1; d_call: -; cdr3_nt: -; cdr3_aa: CASSYRRAGTGEQFF
v_call: TRBV19; clone_size: -; j_call: TRBJ2-3; d_call: -; cdr3_nt: TGTGCCAGTAGTATAGTGGCAGGTATAGGCACAGATACGCAGTATTTT; cdr3_aa: CASSIVAGIGTDTQYF
v_call: TRBV18; clone_size: -; j_call: TRBJ2-1; d_call: TRBD2; cdr3_nt: TGTGCCAGCTCGTTGCTAGCGGGAGATCGGAAAGGCGAGTTCTTC; cdr3_aa: CASSLLAGDRKGEFF
v_call: TRBV5-4; clone_size: -; j_call: TRBJ1-1; d_call: -; cdr3_nt: TGTGCCAGCAGCTCCGGACAGCAGGACACTGAAGCTTTCTTT; cdr3_aa: CASSSGQQDTEAFF
v_call: TRBV5-1; clone_size: -; j_call: TRBJ2-7; d_call: TRBD1; cdr3_nt: TGCGCCAGCAGCTTGGCCGGGACAGGGGCCGAGCAGTACTTC; cdr3_aa: CASSLAGTGAEQYF
v_call: TRBV6-5; clone_size: -; j_call: TRBJ1-2; d_call: -; cdr3_nt: TGTGCCAGCAGTTACTCGACCTCCGGATCGTTCGCCTTC; cdr3_aa: CASSYSTSGSFAF
v_call: TRBV15; clone_size: -; j_call: TRBJ2-7; d_call: TRBD2; cdr3_nt: TGTGCCACCAGCAGAGATTGGGCGGGAGGCTCCTACGAGCAGTACTTC; cdr3_aa: CATSRDWAGGSYEQYF
v_call: TRBV21-1; clone_size: few; j_call: TRBJ2-3; d_call: -; cdr3_nt: TGTGCCAGCAGCCCCATACGAGGACAGGGGACAGATACGCAGTATTTT; cdr3_aa: CASSPIRGQGTDTQYF
v_call: TRBV7-8; clone_size: many; j_call: TRBJ1-2; d_call: -; cdr3_nt: TGTGCCAGCAGCTGGACGAGGGAAACTAATGGCTACACCTTC; cdr3_aa: CASSWTRETNGYTF
v_call: TRBV11-2; clone_size: -; j_call: TRBJ2-6; d_call: -; cdr3_nt: TGTGCCAGCAGCTTGGGGCAACCTGGGGCCAACGTCCTGACTTTC; cdr3_aa: CASSLGQPGANVLTF
v_call: TRBV29-1; clone_size: -; j_call: TRBJ2-5; d_call: TRBD2; cdr3_nt: TGCAGCGCCCAAAGTAGCGGGAGGGCGTGGGGGCCGGAGACCCAGTACTTC; cdr3_aa: CSAQSSGRAWGPETQYF
v_call: TRBV28; clone_size: -; j_call: TRBJ2-5; d_call: TRBD1; cdr3_nt: TGTGCCAGCAGTTTATATCCCAGTCAGGGGGCCCAGTACTTC; cdr3_aa: CASSLYPSQGAQYF
v_call: TRBV4-1; clone_size: -; j_call: TRBJ1-1; d_call: TRBD1; cdr3_nt: TGCGCCAGCAGCCAAGAGGGACAGGGTGACCGTATCGGCACTGAAGCTTTCTTT; cdr3_aa: CASSQEGQGDRIGTEAFF
v_call: TRBV29-1; clone_size: -; j_call: TRBJ1-4; d_call: -; cdr3_nt: TGCAGCGTTGATGGTGGTTCGGGGGGTGAAAAACTGTTTTTT; cdr3_aa: CSVDGGSGGEKLFF
v_call: TRBV18; clone_size: -; j_call: TRBJ2-6; d_call: -; cdr3_nt: TGTGCCAGCTCCCCCACAGGGACTGGCTCCGGGGCCAACGTCCTGACTTTC; cdr3_aa: CASSPTGTGSGANVLTF
v_call: TRBV28; clone_size: -; j_call: TRBJ2-7; d_call: -; cdr3_nt: TGTGCCAGCAGTTGGGCTTTCTACGAGCAGTACTTC; cdr3_aa: CASSWAFYEQYF
v_call: TRBV2; clone_size: -; j_call: TRBJ1-1; d_call: TRBD1; cdr3_nt: TGTGCCAGCAGCCAAAGCCTAGGGACAGGGACTGAAGCTTTCTTT; cdr3_aa: CASSQSLGTGTEAFF
v_call: TRBV6-1; clone_size: -; j_call: TRBJ2-1; d_call: TRBD1; cdr3_nt: TGTGCCAGCAGTGCGGGACAGTACAATGAGCAGTTCTTC; cdr3_aa: CASSAGQYNEQFF
v_call: TRBV18; clone_size: -; j_call: TRBJ2-5; d_call: -; cdr3_nt: TGTGCCAGCTCACCAAATCTTATGGAGACCCAGTACTTC; cdr3_aa: CASSPNLMETQYF
v_call: TRBV7-2; clone_size: -; j_call: TRBJ1-2; d_call: -; cdr3_nt: TGTGCCAGCAGCTTAGCAACCCTGAGACAGCCTAACTATGGCTACACCTTC; cdr3_aa: CASSLATLRQPNYGYTF
v_call: TRBV27; clone_size: -; j_call: TRBJ2-3; d_call: TRBD2; cdr3_nt: TGTGCCAGCGCCTTTAGCGGGAGTAGCACAGATACGCAGTATTTT; cdr3_aa: CASAFSGSSTDTQYF
v_call: TRBV5-4; clone_size: -; j_call: TRBJ2-5; d_call: -; cdr3_nt: TGTGCCAGCAGCTTAGTGAGAACTAGCTCTGAGACCCAGTACTTC; cdr3_aa: CASSLVRTSSETQYF
v_call: TRBV7-9; clone_size: -; j_call: TRBJ2-7; d_call: -; cdr3_nt: TGTGCCAGCAGCTTAGCCCGGGGCGAGCAGTACTTC; cdr3_aa: CASSLARGEQYF
v_call: TRBV27; clone_size: -; j_call: TRBJ1-2; d_call: -; cdr3_nt: TGTGCCAGCAGTTTATCCGTGCAGGGTCACTATGGCTGCACCTTC; cdr3_aa: CASSLSVQGHYGCTF
v_call: TRBV10-3; clone_size: -; j_call: TRBJ2-5; d_call: TRBD2; cdr3_nt: TGTGCCATCCGGGGGGCTAGCGGGAGGGCCGGCATAGAGACCCAGTACTTC; cdr3_aa: CAIRGASGRAGIETQYF
v_call: TRBV4-1; clone_size: -; j_call: TRBJ2-6; d_call: -; cdr3_nt: TGCGCCAGCAGCCAAGACCCCGGAGGGTACGGGGCCAACGTCCTGACTTTC; cdr3_aa: CASSQDPGGYGANVLTF
v_call: TRBV5-1; clone_size: -; j_call: TRBJ2-3; d_call: TRBD2; cdr3_nt: TGCGCCAGCAGCTTGGCCGTGGACTCCGGGGGGGATACGCAGTATTTT; cdr3_aa: CASSLAVDSGGDTQYF
v_call: TRBV11-2; clone_size: -; j_call: TRBJ1-1; d_call: -; cdr3_nt: TGTGCCAGCAGCTTATTTCGGGCCAAAGCTTTCTTT; cdr3_aa: CASSLFRAKAFF